Below are 8 T cell receptor beta chains sequenced from a single sample in a study of blood T cell repertoires in COVID-19. The repertoire was sequenced with immunoSEQ multiplex PCR; TCRdb's copy has only in-frame clones and lacks some. The profile covers about 440,000 clones, with around 91% appearing a single time and about 0.57% taken by the ten largest. Sequencing was done on a sample of PBMCs or T cells enriched from blood (not recorded which). These receptor sequences come from a man aged 18 to 29 who had recovered from COVID-19.

CDR3 residues: CASSSHPGGQGMNTEAFF. DNA of the CDR3: TGCGCCAGCAGCTCACACCCAGGGGGGCAAGGTATGAACACTGAAGCTTTCTTT. This chain links TRBV5-1 with TRBJ1-1; the match to TRBD1 covers 7 bases. Germline lookup yields CDR1 SGHRS and CDR2 YFSETQ. V shed 3 bases and J 0 bases; nucleotides not matched to a gene: 14. This CDR3 has 18 amino acids.

The CDR3 reads CSASLDPPIGYTF. DNA of the CDR3: TGCAGTGCTAGTTTAGATCCCCCAATTGGCTACACCTTC. The chain is built from TRBV20-1 and TRBJ1-2; D unresolved. This CDR3 region has 13 residues. Germline lookup yields CDR1 DFQATT and CDR2 SNEGSKA (reference sequence). V lost 3 bases and J lost 7, with 15 bases in between.

The J gene is TRBJ1-1, the V gene TRBV14; D call uncertain. V shed 0 bases and J shed 4 bases, with 9 bases lying between them. CDR3 length: 14 residues. Germline-derived CDR1 and CDR2 are SGHDN and FVKESK. DNA of the CDR3: TGTGCCAGCAGCCAAGAGGCCGGGGTCACTGAAGCTTTCTTT. The encoded protein is CASSQEAGVTEAFF.

The chain joins TRBV7-3 to TRBJ2-3; D may be TRBD2 (5 bases). This CDR3 is built from 14 residues. Looked up from germline, CDR1 is SGHTA and CDR2 is FQGTGA. The ends were cut back, 5 bases at V and 1 base at J, with 10 bases in the middle. The CDR3 sequence: CASSPGWGTDTQYF. Here the CDR3 DNA reads TGTGCCAGCAGCCCGGGGTGGGGCACAGATACGCAGTATTTT. Based on the CDR3 plus reference TRBV7-3 and TRBJ2-3, the full variable domain is GAGVSQTPSNKVTEKGKYVELRCDPISGHTALYWYRQSLGQGPEFLIYFQGTGAADDSGLPNDRFFAVRPEGSVSTLKIQRTERGDSAVYLCASSPGWGTDTQYFGPGTRLTVL.

The V gene is TRBV7-9, the J gene TRBJ2-1, with TRBD2 identical over 12 bases. V lost 4 bases, J lost 8 bases, and 6 bases stayed unmatched. CDR3 size: 15 residues. From germline, CDR1 is SEHNR and CDR2 FQNEAQ (reference sequence). The CDR3 coding sequence is TGTGCCAGCAGCTCTGGACTAGCGGGGAAATATGAGCAGTTCTTC. Residues: CASSSGLAGKYEQFF. Complete variable domain (other parts from reference TRBV7-9 and TRBJ2-1): DTGVSQNPRHKITKRGQNVTFRCDPISEHNRLYWYRQTLGQGPEFLTYFQNEAQLEKSRLLSDRFSAERPKGSFSTLEIQRTEQGDSAMYLCASSSGLAGKYEQFFGPGTRLTVL.

The chain couples TRBV10-2 to TRBJ2-1; 11 nucleotides agree with TRBD2. This CDR3 spans 13 amino acids. The trim removed 11 bases at V and 4 bases at J, leaving 4 bases unmatched. Germline values: CDR1 WSHSY, CDR2 SAAADI. The CDR3 spells CAARLAGYNEQFF. CDR3 in DNA: TGCGCCGCCAGACTAGCGGGATACAATGAGCAGTTCTTC.

Here the CDR3 reads CASSLNRGNTGELFF. CDR3 sequence (DNA): TGTGCCAGCAGCTTAAATAGGGGGAACACCGGGGAGCTGTTTTTT. The gene calls are TRBV7-9 and TRBJ2-2; D is perhaps TRBD1 (5 bases). The CDR3 has 15 amino acids. Trimming took 2 bases from V and 1 from J, leaving 8 bases between them. Per germline, CDR1 SEHNR and CDR2 FQNEAQ (reference sequence).

Only one count was recorded for this clone. V usage is TRBV7-2 and J usage is TRBJ1-4; possible D gene TRBD1, 6 bases. Germline values: CDR1 SGHTA, CDR2 FQGNSA. The CDR3 runs 16 residues. The V end was cut by 0 bases, the J end by 2 bases, with 10 bases between. CDR3 region: CASSLAYQGTNEKLFF. Written as DNA, the CDR3 is TGTGCCAGCAGCTTAGCGTACCAGGGGACTAATGAAAAACTGTTTTTT.